The 26 T cell receptor beta chains reported below all come from one sample, sequenced in a study of cytomegalovirus exposure and HLA in healthy donors. Primers: 60 Vbeta forward and 13 Jbeta reverse. The protocol was immunoSEQ multiplex PCR, while the TCRdb copy is restricted to in-frame clones and leaves out a portion. The sample holds about 140,000 clones, around 80% seen once. Sequencing was performed on PBMCs. These receptors were collected from a boy under 10 years old in good health and CMV-seronegative.

V is TRBV7-3 and J is TRBJ2-3; D is possibly TRBD1 (6 bases). CDR1 is SGHTA, CDR2 FQGTGA, per germline. This CDR3 spans 16 amino acids. Trimming shortened V by 1 base and J by 0 bases, and 11 bases separated the two germline ends. The CDR3 spells CASSLIGQRSTDTQYF. CDR3 nucleotides: TGTGCCAGCAGCTTAATCGGACAGAGAAGCACAGATACGCAGTATTTT.

A few counts support this clone. The V and J genes are TRBV6-5 and TRBJ1-2, with TRBD1 matching over 10 bases. Trimming removed 6 bases from V and 2 bases from J; junction bases left unmatched: 6. There are 15 residues in the CDR3. Germline CDR1 reads MNHEY; CDR2 reads SVGAGI. CDR3 amino acids: CASRPDRGPNYGYTF. Here the CDR3 DNA reads TGTGCCAGCAGGCCTGACAGGGGGCCCAACTATGGCTACACCTTC.

The chain recombines TRBV5-1 with TRBJ2-5, with TRBD2 as a possible D gene (5 bases). V was pared by 4 bases and J by 4 bases, with 17 bases between. This CDR3 spans 15 amino acids. CDR1 SGHRS and CDR2 YFSETQ come from the germline V gene. CDR3 sequence (DNA): TGCGCCAGCAGCCCGACCGGGCCCGCGGGAGAGACCCAGTACTTC. Amino acid sequence: CASSPTGPAGETQYF.

This clone was recorded once. The J gene is TRBJ1-6, the V gene TRBV7-9, with 7 positions matching TRBD1. The V gene end was trimmed by 3 bases and the J gene end by 9 bases; junction bases not matched to a gene: 8. The germline V gene has CDR1 SEHNR and CDR2 FQNEAQ (reference sequence). The CDR3 sequence is 15 residues long. The chain's CDR3 is CASSLTGSFGSPLHF. The CDR3 DNA reads TGTGCCAGCAGCTTGACAGGGAGTTTTGGTTCACCCCTCCACTTT. The whole variable domain, filled in from reference TRBV7-9 and TRBJ1-6, reads DTGVSQNPRHKITKRGQNVTFRCDPISEHNRLYWYRQTLGQGPEFLTYFQNEAQLEKSRLLSDRFSAERPKGSFSTLEIQRTEQGDSAMYLCASSLTGSFGSPLHFGNGTRLTVT.

This clone was observed a few times. V usage is TRBV5-5 and J usage is TRBJ2-7; 7 positions agree with TRBD1. CDR1 SGHKS and CDR2 YYEKEE come from the germline V gene (reference sequence). The CDR3 contains 14 residues. After removal of 5 bases from V and 3 bases from J, the junction contained 8 bases not matched to a gene. In nucleotides, the CDR3 is TGTGCCAGCAGATATCCGGGACAGAACTACGAGCAGTACTTC. It is translated as CASRYPGQNYEQYF.

The CDR3 DNA reads as TGCGCCAGCTACCCAGCGGGGAATATCAATGAGCAGTTCTTC. It codes for CASYPAGNINEQFF. The chain carries TRBV5-1 and TRBJ2-1; 7 positions agree with TRBD2. CDR3 length: 14 residues. Germline loops: CDR1 SGHRS, CDR2 YFSETQ. Trimming took 7 bases from V and 6 from J; bases not matched to a gene: 10. Supplemented by reference TRBV5-1 and TRBJ2-1, the full variable domain reads KAGVTQTPRYLIKTRGQQVTLSCSPISGHRSVSWYQQTPGQGLQFLFEYFSETQRNKGNFPGRFSGRQFSNSRSEMNVSTLELGDSALYLCASYPAGNINEQFFGPGTRLTVL.

This rearrangement joins TRBV7-8 to TRBJ2-5; TRBD2 matches 7 bases. With 3 bases clipped from V and 5 bases from J, the junction kept 9 bases outside the gene matches. There are 15 residues in the CDR3. Germline CDR1 and CDR2: SGHVS and FQNEAQ. CDR3 sequence reads: CASSFWRERRETQYF. In nucleotides, the CDR3 is TGTGCCAGCAGCTTTTGGCGGGAGAGGAGGGAGACCCAGTACTTC.

A single count supports this clone. The V gene is TRBV7-9, the J gene TRBJ1-2; maybe TRBD1 (6 bases). Germline loops: CDR1 SEHNR, CDR2 FQNEAQ (reference sequence). This CDR3 comprises 16 residues. Trimming took off 3 bases at V and 5 bases at J, with 19 bases between the two ends. The CDR3 loop reads CASSFDRTDRWYGYTF. The CDR3 DNA reads as TGTGCCAGCAGCTTCGACAGGACTGACCGGTGGTATGGCTACACCTTC.

Worth noting for this clone: Other nucleotide sequences in the sample specify the same CDR3. The CDR3 DNA sequence: TGTGCCAGCAGCTTAGTCGGGGGGAACACTGAAGCTTTCTTT. Encoded protein: CASSLVGGNTEAFF. The rearrangement links TRBV7-2 to TRBJ1-1, with D possibly TRBD1 on 5 matching bases. CDR1 is SGHTA, CDR2 FQGNSA, per germline. V lost 1 base, J lost 1 base, and 7 bases lay in between. This CDR3 is 14 amino acids long.

V usage is TRBV5-6 and J usage is TRBJ2-1, with D tentatively TRBD1 (6 bases). This CDR3 region has 17 residues. From germline, CDR1 is SGHDT and CDR2 YYEEEE. V was trimmed by 6 bases and J by 8 bases, leaving 27 bases between them. The chain's CDR3 is CASTIGSWAGVGYEQFF. The CDR3, as DNA: TGTGCCAGCACCATTGGAAGCTGGGCAGGGGTCGGGTATGAGCAGTTCTTC.

The chain recombines TRBV4-3 with TRBJ2-1; TRBD2 might be the D (6 bases). CDR1 and CDR2 (germline): LGHNA, YSLEER. V dropped 1 base and J dropped 2 bases, with 9 bases sitting between them. The CDR3 spans 15 residues. CDR3 sequence reads: CASSQGRDTYNEQFF. The DNA for the CDR3 is TGCGCCAGCAGCCAAGGGCGGGATACCTACAATGAGCAGTTCTTC.

The V call is TRBV9, the J call TRBJ2-5, with 7 bases aligning to TRBD1. CDR3 length: 16 amino acids. V was clipped by 0 bases and J by 1 base; unmatched bases: 6. CDR1 and CDR2 from the germline V gene are SGDLS and YYNGEE. The CDR3 loop reads CASSVALRDSQETQYF. The CDR3 DNA follows: TGTGCCAGCAGCGTAGCTCTTAGGGACAGCCAAGAGACCCAGTACTTC.

The rearrangement uses TRBV10-1 and TRBJ1-2; no clear D gene. The CDR3 sequence is 13 residues long. Germline values: CDR1 WNHNN, CDR2 SYGVQD (reference sequence). The ends were cut back, 3 bases at V and 3 bases at J, with 8 bases in the middle. CDR3 in amino acids: CASSDNEDYGYTF. CDR3 nucleotides: TGCGCCAGCAGTGACAATGAGGACTATGGCTACACCTTC.

A word on this clone: One junction end does not reproduce the germline sequence, and a read error may be involved. The rearrangement uses TRBV7-3 and TRBJ2-7, with D maybe TRBD2 (5 bases). The V gene's germline CDR1 is SGHTA and CDR2 FQGTGA. The CDR3 covers 15 residues. CDR3 bases: TGTTCCAGCAGCCCGTCAGACGGAGGACCTGGCGAGCAGTACTTC. It specifies CSSSPSDGGPGEQYF.

V usage is TRBV11-2 and J usage is TRBJ2-7; 8 bases are shared with TRBD2. CDR3 length equals 14 residues. V lost 1 base and J lost 4; bases outside the gene matches: 3. From germline, CDR1 is SGHAT and CDR2 FQNNGV. The CDR3 DNA reads as TGTGCCAGCAGCTTAGGGACTAGCCGGTACGAGCAGTACTTC. Encoded protein: CASSLGTSRYEQYF.

The V call is TRBV19, the J call TRBJ1-1; D is undetermined. V dropped 5 bases and J dropped 5 bases, with 18 bases sitting between them. From germline, CDR1 is LNHDA and CDR2 SQIVND (reference sequence). There are 15 residues in the CDR3. In DNA, the CDR3 is TGTGCCAGTAGTCCTCGGACCCGTGCGGGAACTGAAGCTTTCTTT. Translated, it gives CASSPRTRAGTEAFF. The full variable domain, completed using reference TRBV19 and TRBJ1-1, is DGGITQSPKYLFRKEGQNVTLSCEQNLNHDAMYWYRQDPGQGLRLIYYSQIVNDFQKGDIAEGYSVSREKKESFPLTVTSAQKNPTAFYLCASSPRTRAGTEAFFGQGTRLTVV.

The chain combines TRBV19 with TRBJ1-3, with D maybe TRBD1 (6 bases). Germline lookup yields CDR1 LNHDA and CDR2 SQIVND (reference sequence). Trimming removed 7 bases from V and 2 bases from J, with 12 bases in between. CDR3 size: 14 residues. The CDR3 spells CASTYQGPGNTIYF. The CDR3 DNA reads as TGTGCCAGTACGTACCAGGGGCCTGGAAACACCATATATTTT.

This chain links TRBV28 with TRBJ2-1; D uncertain. Germline assignment: CDR1 MDHEN and CDR2 SYDVKM. This CDR3 is 15 amino acids long. V lost 7 bases, J lost 2 bases, and 15 bases lay in between. The CDR3 sequence is CASIHRTLTYNEQFF. The CDR3 DNA reads TGTGCCAGCATCCACCGAACATTGACCTACAATGAGCAGTTCTTC.

The chain uses TRBV9 and TRBJ2-3; TRBD2 might be the D (7 bases). The V end was cut by 4 bases, the J end by 2 bases, with 14 bases between. Germline V gene data show CDR1 as SGDLS and CDR2 as YYNGEE. There are 15 residues in the CDR3. CDR3 sequence reads: CASSRLGGATDTQYF. The CDR3 nucleotides are TGTGCCAGCAGCCGGTTGGGGGGGGCCACAGATACGCAGTATTTT.

V gene TRBV12-5 combines with J gene TRBJ1-6, with D uncertain. The CDR3 is made up of 16 amino acids. With 6 bases removed from V and 9 bases from J, the gap between germline ends came to 21 bases. Germline assignment: CDR1 LGHNT and CDR2 FRNRAP. The CDR3 loop is CASGSGAGLRGSPLHF. CDR3 in DNA: TGTGCTAGTGGCTCGGGAGCGGGCCTTCGGGGTTCACCCCTCCACTTT.

V and J are TRBV9 and TRBJ2-7; 7 nucleotides agree with TRBD1. CDR1 and CDR2 (germline): SGDLS, YYNGEE. V lost 7 bases to trimming and J lost 2 bases; unmatched junction nucleotides: 6. This CDR3 contains 13 residues. This chain's CDR3 is CASSKDRAYEQYF. Written as DNA, the CDR3 is TGTGCCAGCTCCAAAGACAGGGCCTACGAGCAGTACTTC. Variable domain in full (rest from reference TRBV9 and TRBJ2-7): DSGVTQTPKHLITATGQRVTLRCSPRSGDLSVYWYQQSLDQGLQFLIQYYNGEERAKGNILERFSAQQFPDLHSELNLSSLELGDSALYFCASSKDRAYEQYFGPGTRLTVT.

This chain connects TRBV27 to TRBJ2-3; tentative D call: TRBD2 (6 bases). This CDR3 has 15 amino acids. The ends were cut back, 2 bases at V and 2 bases at J, with 11 bases in the middle. Germline CDR1 is MNHEY and CDR2 is SMNVEV (reference sequence). The CDR3 loop reads CASSLRGRNTDTQYF. DNA for the CDR3: TGTGCCAGCAGTTTACGAGGGAGGAACACAGATACGCAGTATTTT.

The chain couples TRBV4-1 to TRBJ1-2, with unresolved D. CDR1 MGHRA and CDR2 YSYEKL come from the germline V gene. Trimming took off 1 base at V and 5 bases at J, with 11 bases between the two ends. The CDR3 consists of 14 residues. CDR3 coding DNA: TGCGCCAGCAGCCAAGTTATCAGAGGATATGGCTACACCTTC. This encodes CASSQVIRGYGYTF.

The genes are TRBV14 and TRBJ1-1; D unresolved. This CDR3 comprises 11 residues. Per the germline V gene, CDR1 is SGHDN and CDR2 is FVKESK. Trimming pared 1 base from V and 7 bases from J, leaving 4 bases between. For the CDR3, the DNA is TGTGCCAGCAGCCAAGCGTATGAAGCTTTCTTT. It codes for CASSQAYEAFF.

The chain's CDR3 is CAWRPRNTEAFF. Written as DNA, the CDR3 is TGTGCCTGGAGGCCCAGGAACACTGAAGCTTTCTTT. The chain is built from TRBV30 and TRBJ1-1, with D hard to call. Trimming stripped 3 bases from V and 1 base from J, with 6 bases between. The V gene's germline CDR1 is GTSNPN and CDR2 SVGIG (reference sequence). The CDR3 contains 12 residues.

V usage is TRBV27 and J usage is TRBJ1-5; 8 bases are a match to TRBD1. Germline CDR1 and CDR2: MNHEY and SMNVEV (reference sequence). V lost 0 bases to trimming and J lost 5 bases; unmatched junction nucleotides: 3. The CDR3 contains 15 residues. CDR3 region: CASSLSPGGDQPQHF. CDR3 nucleotides: TGTGCCAGCAGTTTATCGCCAGGGGGCGATCAGCCCCAGCATTTT.